These 13 T cell receptor beta chains came from one sample sequenced in a study of Graves' ophthalmopathy and Graves' hyperthyroidism. Amplified TCR beta CDR3 regions were obtained using RNA transcripts as template. HTBI-primed first-round RT-PCR preceded second-round multiplex PCR. Using its own MiXCR run on the multiplex PCR reads, TCRdb lists one record per CDR3 protein. The sample carries about 210,000 distinct CDR3 sequences, approximately 28% recorded once. Sequencing used peripheral blood. All receptors come from a man aged 45-65 years with Graves' ophthalmopathy.

This clonotype has more than one count but fewer than ten. This may stem from a read error, because a much larger clone lies one nucleotide away. The V and J genes are TRBV19 and TRBJ1-2; D gene uncertain. This CDR3 is 17 amino acids long. V lost 3 bases, J lost 8 bases, and 25 bases lay in between. Germline lookup yields CDR1 LNHDA and CDR2 SQIVND (reference sequence). CDR3 DNA sequence: TGTGCCAGTAGTATGGCGGAGACCCGGAGCCCCCTCGGGGGCTACACCTTC. This translates into CASSMAETRSPLGGYTF.

This clonotype was counted many times. This chain uses TRBV9 with TRBJ2-7; D is ambiguous. CDR1 is SGDLS, CDR2 YYNGEE, per germline. This CDR3 region has 15 residues. V dropped 4 bases and J dropped 3 bases, with 17 bases sitting between them. CDR3 protein: CASSPYSKPHYEQYF. DNA for the CDR3: TGTGCCAGCAGCCCGTACAGCAAGCCCCACTACGAGCAGTACTTC.

This clonotype was seen repeatedly, ten times or more. The V gene is TRBV4-1, the J gene TRBJ2-5; 8 nucleotides align to TRBD2. V lost 3 bases, J lost 2 bases, and 8 bases stayed unmatched. This CDR3 spans 16 amino acids. Germline V CDR1 and CDR2: MGHRA, YSYEKL. CDR3 bases: TGCGCCAGCAGCCATCATATTCAGCGGGAGCAAGAGACCCAGTACTTC. Translating it yields CASSHHIQREQETQYF.

The chain combines TRBV28 with TRBJ1-1; D is perhaps TRBD1 (6 bases). V lost 5 bases and J 8 bases, leaving 21 bases between the germline ends. Germline V gives CDR1 MDHEN, CDR2 SYDVKM. This CDR3 contains 15 residues. The CDR3 DNA sequence: TGTGCCAGCAGTCTTCCTAGTAGCAGGGGCTTAGAAGCTTTCTTT. Protein product: CASSLPSSRGLEAFF.

This clonotype was picked up many times. The V call is TRBV6-1, the J call TRBJ2-5, with D possibly matching TRBD2 (6 bases). V lost 1 base, J lost 7 bases, and 7 bases lay in between. CDR1 is MNHNS, CDR2 SASEGT, per germline. The CDR3 sequence is 12 residues long. For the CDR3, the DNA is TGTGCCAGCAGTGAAGGGGGAGGGACCCAGTACTTC. Amino acids: CASSEGGGTQYF.

This clonotype has ten or more counts. Its ends do not fully match the called genes, so a read error is possible. The gene calls are TRBV6-5 and TRBJ2-2, with 7 positions matching TRBD1. Germline V gene lookup returns CDR1 MNHEY and CDR2 SVGAGI. This CDR3 region has 14 residues. CDR3 sequence: CASSYDRGPGELFF. CDR3 coding DNA: TGTGCCAGCAGTTACGATAGGGGGCCCGGGGAGCTATTTTTT.

At least ten counts were recorded for this clonotype. The chain joins TRBV27 to TRBJ1-5; D remains unclear. Germline assignment: CDR1 MNHEY and CDR2 SMNVEV (reference sequence). CDR3 length: 14 amino acids. Trimming shortened V by 4 bases and J by 0 bases, and 7 bases separated the two germline ends. CDR3 in DNA: TGTGCCAGCAGTTCGGAAGATAGCAATCAGCCCCAGCATTTT. It yields the protein CASSSEDSNQPQHF.

Many counts were recorded for this clonotype. The J gene is TRBJ2-5, the V gene TRBV3-1, with TRBD1 matching 8 bases. The CDR3 runs 15 residues. V was pared by 3 bases and J by 10 bases, with 13 bases of the junction left unmatched. The germline gives CDR1 LGHDT, CDR2 YNNKEL (reference sequence). The CDR3 DNA reads TGTGCCAGCAGCCAGTCAACTGGACAGGGTGTAATCCAGTACTTC. Translating gives CASSQSTGQGVIQYF.

This clonotype has ten or more counts. The gene calls are TRBV12-3 or TRBV12-4 and TRBJ2-7; TRBD1 might be the D (6 bases). The CDR3 is 15 amino acids. Trimming pared 6 bases from V and 5 bases from J, leaving 20 bases between. The CDR3 loop is CASRPGEDRRNEQYF. In DNA form, the CDR3 reads TGTGCCAGCAGACCCGGGGAAGACAGGCGCAACGAGCAGTACTTC.

V and J are TRBV28 and TRBJ2-5, with 7 bases matching TRBD1. The CDR3 has 12 residues. Germline V gene data show CDR1 as MDHEN and CDR2 as SYDVKM. V dropped 7 bases and J dropped 5; count of bases not matched to a gene: 4. CDR3 protein: CASNDREETQYF. CDR3 bases: TGTGCCAGCAATGACAGGGAGGAGACCCAGTACTTC.

At least ten counts were recorded for this clonotype. CDR3 coding DNA: TGTGCCAGCAGCTTATCCGGACTCAACGGGCAGCCCCAGCATTTT. Its translation is CASSLSGLNGQPQHF. This chain links TRBV7-9 with TRBJ1-5; D call uncertain. This CDR3 region has 15 residues. Germline loops: CDR1 SEHNR, CDR2 FQNEAQ (reference sequence). The V end lost 2 bases, the J end lost 7 bases, and 15 bases lay between the germline ends.

This clonotype was seen ten or more times. The conserved phenylalanine or tryptophan normally closing the CDR3 is absent here, so this likely arose from a read error. V gene TRBV4-1 combines with J gene TRBJ2-7, with 9 bases aligning to TRBD1. Per germline, CDR1 MGHRA and CDR2 YSYEKL. V gave up 0 bases and J gave up 6 bases; unmatched junction bases: 9. This CDR3 contains 16 residues. CDR3 nucleotide sequence: TGCGCCAGCAGCCAAGAAATTAAGAGACAGGGGGTCGAGCAGTACCTC. This gives the protein CASSQEIKRQGVEQYL.

The chain employs TRBV6-1 and TRBJ1-1; D remains ambiguous. The ends were cut back, 7 bases at V and 0 bases at J, with 12 bases in the middle. CDR3 length: 14 amino acids. Germline values: CDR1 MNHNS, CDR2 SASEGT. CDR3 region: CASTLRLMNTEAFF. DNA for the CDR3: TGTGCCAGCACCCTCAGACTAATGAACACTGAAGCTTTCTTT.